Presented here are 30 T cell receptor beta chains from one specimen sequenced in a study of control samples from healthy donors and cancer patients. The assay was immunoSEQ multiplex PCR, and TCRdb's table has in-frame clones only and misses some. The sample includes 150,000 to 200,000 clones, 94% of them seen just once. Specimen: blood. Receptors were obtained from a woman aged 18 to 35 in good health.

The J gene is TRBJ2-3, the V gene TRBV4-2, with TRBD2 matching over 15 bases. The CDR3 spans 17 residues. In germline, CDR1 is LGHNA, CDR2 YNFKEQ. The J segment lost 7 bases and the V segment lost 4 bases, leaving 9 bases of the junction unmatched. Here the CDR3 reads CASSLPGLAGGSYTQYF. The CDR3 nucleotides read TGTGCCAGCAGCCTACCGGGACTAGCGGGGGGATCATATACGCAGTATTTT.

The V call is TRBV24-1, the J call TRBJ2-7; no clear D. The CDR3 totals 14 residues. CDR1 is KGHDR and CDR2 is SFDVKD in the germline V gene. V was clipped by 12 bases and J by 3 bases, with 20 bases between them. The CDR3 DNA follows: TGTGCCGTCGGGTCGGGCAGCCATAGCTACGAGCAGTACTTC. It translates to CAVGSGSHSYEQYF.

The chain combines TRBV28 with TRBJ1-5; no clear D. CDR3 length: 12 residues. The germline V gene has CDR1 MDHEN and CDR2 SYDVKM. V was clipped by 3 bases and J by 9 bases, with 9 bases between them. CDR3 sequence: CASSLILWPQHF. The CDR3 DNA sequence: TGTGCCAGCAGTTTGATTTTGTGGCCCCAGCATTTT.

J is TRBJ1-1 and V is TRBV5-1; D not certain. The CDR3 contains 16 residues. Trimming took off 0 bases at V and 2 bases at J, with 14 bases between the two ends. Germline V lookup: CDR1 SGHRS, CDR2 YFSETQ. The CDR3 nucleotides read TGCGCCAGCAGCTTGGGGCAAAAACGAATTAACACTGAAGCTTTCTTT. Amino acid sequence: CASSLGQKRINTEAFF.

This chain uses TRBV5-3 with TRBJ2-7, with TRBD1 matching 9 bases. TRBV5-3 qualifies as an ORF whose function is uncertain. The CDR3 contains 16 residues. J lost 3 bases, V lost 0 bases, and 7 bases had no gene match. The CDR3 protein is CARSLARQGDLYEQYF. The CDR3 DNA follows: TGTGCCAGAAGCTTGGCGCGACAGGGGGACCTCTACGAGCAGTACTTC.

This clone has a single count. The chain employs TRBV5-8 and TRBJ2-3; D is possibly TRBD1 or TRBD2 (6 bases each). CDR1 is SGHTS and CDR2 is YDEGEE in the germline V gene. V lost 1 base to trimming and J lost 4 bases, with 7 bases between them. The CDR3 length is 13 residues. The CDR3 reads CASSLRGPDTQYF. The CDR3 DNA reads as TGTGCCAGCAGCTTGCGGGGGCCAGATACGCAGTATTTT.

The chain uses TRBV28 and TRBJ1-2; 8 nucleotides match TRBD1. Germline V gene data show CDR1 as MDHEN and CDR2 as SYDVKM. CDR3 length: 13 amino acids. V lost 6 bases, J lost 3 bases, and 3 bases stayed unmatched. The CDR3: CASRPDRDYGYTF. The CDR3 nucleotides are TGTGCCAGCAGACCGGACAGGGACTATGGCTACACCTTC.

V is TRBV9 and J is TRBJ1-1, with TRBD1 matching over 8 bases. V trimming: 0 bases; J trimming: 4 bases; junction bases outside the gene matches: 5. The germline gives CDR1 SGDLS, CDR2 YYNGEE. The CDR3 totals 15 residues. For the CDR3, the DNA is TGTGCCAGCAGCGTAGCCCCCACAGGGGGCACTGAAGCTTTCTTT. Protein: CASSVAPTGGTEAFF.

This chain links TRBV5-4 with TRBJ1-4, with D possibly TRBD1 on 5 matching bases. Germline V lookup: CDR1 SGHNT, CDR2 YYREEE (reference sequence). This CDR3 has 16 amino acids. The V and J ends lost 3 bases and 2 bases respectively, with 14 bases between them. The DNA for the CDR3 is TGTGCCAGCAGCTCCCTATCGAGGGGTACTAATGAAAAACTGTTTTTT. Encoded protein: CASSSLSRGTNEKLFF.

The rearrangement uses TRBV2 and TRBJ2-7; D unclear. The CDR3 sequence is 12 residues long. V lost 5 bases to trimming and J lost 4 bases, with 9 bases between them. The germline gives CDR1 SNHLY, CDR2 FYNNEI. The CDR3 protein is CASSLLGYEQYF. The CDR3 DNA is TGTGCCAGCAGTCTTTTAGGGTACGAGCAGTACTTC.

Notes on this clone: Different DNA sequences within this sample yield the same CDR3. The chain is built from TRBV3-1 (or the pseudogene TRBV3-2) and TRBJ2-7; tentative D call: TRBD2 (5 bases). Germline V lookup: CDR1 LGHDT, CDR2 YNNKEL (reference sequence). The CDR3 spans 13 residues. V shed 2 bases and J shed 3 bases, with 8 bases lying between them. The CDR3 here is CASSQRGSYEQYF. The CDR3 region has the DNA TGTGCCAGCAGCCAAAGAGGGAGCTACGAGCAGTACTTC.

This chain joins TRBV7-9 and TRBJ1-1, with 8 bases fitting TRBD1. The CDR3 loop spans 18 amino acids. Germline V gene data show CDR1 as SEHNR and CDR2 as FQNEAQ (reference sequence). V was clipped by 10 bases and J by 4 bases; unmatched bases: 23. CDR3 in DNA: TGTGCCACCACTCAGGGGGCAGGGGCAGTCGTAGGTGTCACTGAAGCTTTCTTT. This translates into CATTQGAGAVVGVTEAFF.

The chain joins TRBV7-2 to TRBJ2-7, with a tentative D call TRBD1 (6 bases). The CDR3 consists of 15 residues. With 0 bases removed from V and 7 bases from J, the gap between germline ends came to 16 bases. Germline CDR1 reads SGHTA; CDR2 reads FQGNSA. CDR3 coding DNA: TGTGCCAGCAGCTTAGCTGGGGACACCCTAGTGGAGCAGTACTTC. Translating it yields CASSLAGDTLVEQYF.

V gene TRBV5-1 combines with J gene TRBJ2-2; D unresolved. This CDR3 has 14 residues. V was clipped by 0 bases and J by 6 bases, with 9 bases between them. CDR1 is SGHRS and CDR2 is YFSETQ in the germline V gene. The CDR3 DNA reads TGCGCCAGCAGCTTGGAGGTGGGCCCCGGGGAGCTGTTTTTT. Its translation: CASSLEVGPGELFF.

The chain combines TRBV27 with TRBJ1-1, with TRBD1 matching 7 bases. V shed 4 bases and J 1 base; nucleotides not matched to a gene: 3. The CDR3 covers 14 residues. The germline V gene has CDR1 MNHEY and CDR2 SMNVEV (reference sequence). The chain's CDR3 is CASSYRDRNTEAFF. The CDR3 DNA sequence: TGTGCCAGCAGTTATAGGGACAGGAACACTGAAGCTTTCTTT.

The genes are TRBV25-1 and TRBJ2-5; D call uncertain. Germline lookup yields CDR1 MGHDK and CDR2 SYGVNS. Trimming left V 6 bases short and J 5 bases short, with 4 bases between. The CDR3 is 10 residues long. CDR3 loop: CASRGETQYF. The CDR3 DNA follows: TGTGCCAGCAGGGGGGAGACCCAGTACTTC.

The chain is built from TRBV9 and TRBJ1-2; maybe TRBD1 (6 bases). CDR1 and CDR2 from the germline V gene are SGDLS and YYNGEE. Trimming cost V 4 bases and J 2 bases, with 9 bases left between them. The length of the CDR3 is 13 residues. The CDR3 nucleotides are TGTGCCAGCAGCCAGGGGTGGAACTATGGCTACACCTTC. Its protein product is CASSQGWNYGYTF.

The chain recombines TRBV7-9 with TRBJ2-7; D is possibly TRBD1 or TRBD2 (5 bases each). CDR1 is SEHNR, CDR2 FQNEAQ, per germline (reference sequence). The CDR3 consists of 14 residues. V was shortened by 5 bases and J by 0 bases, with 11 bases between the two germline ends. CDR3 sequence reads: CASSPRDHSYEQYF. The CDR3 region has the DNA TGTGCCAGCAGCCCAAGGGACCACTCCTACGAGCAGTACTTC.

This clone was observed a single time. The chain employs TRBV10-1 and TRBJ2-1; D may be TRBD2 (6 bases). The CDR3 sequence is 14 residues long. Trimming pared 3 bases from V and 6 bases from J, leaving 12 bases between. Germline assignment: CDR1 WNHNN and CDR2 SYGVQD (reference sequence). This CDR3 is CASSEGTPLNEQFF. The DNA of the CDR3 is TGCGCCAGCAGTGAAGGGACTCCCCTCAATGAGCAGTTCTTC.

The chain recombines TRBV4-2 with TRBJ2-2; unclear D gene. The CDR3 has 15 amino acids. V shed 1 base and J shed 1 base, with 7 bases lying between them. CDR1 and CDR2 from the germline V gene are LGHNA and YNFKEQ. Here the CDR3 DNA reads TGTGCCAGCAGCCAAGTTGGAGAGAACACCGGGGAGCTGTTTTTT. Translated, it gives CASSQVGENTGELFF.

The chain employs TRBV6-6 and TRBJ2-2; D is ambiguous. Germline CDR1 MNHNY, CDR2 SVGAGI (reference sequence). Trimming removed 4 bases at V and 3 bases at J, with 9 bases between. The length of the CDR3 is 14 residues. CDR3 residues: CASSSLWDTGELFF. In DNA form, the CDR3 reads TGTGCCAGCAGTTCATTGTGGGACACCGGGGAGCTGTTTTTT.

The rearrangement uses TRBV18 and TRBJ1-3, with 12 bases fitting TRBD1. From germline, CDR1 is KGHSH and CDR2 LQKENI. J lost 1 base, V lost 3 bases, and 1 base had no gene match. The CDR3 runs to 16 residues. The chain's CDR3 is CASSPGQGASGNTIYF. In nucleotides, the CDR3 is TGTGCCAGCTCACCGGGACAGGGGGCGTCTGGAAACACCATATATTTT.

The rearrangement uses TRBV28 and TRBJ1-5; tentative D call: TRBD1 (6 bases). CDR1 and CDR2 from the germline V gene are MDHEN and SYDVKM. Trimming pared 10 bases from V and 5 bases from J, leaving 12 bases between. The CDR3 loop spans 12 amino acids. The CDR3 region is CATREGDQPQHF. CDR3 coding DNA: TGTGCCACCAGGGAGGGGGATCAGCCCCAGCATTTT.

This clone was picked up one time. The chain links TRBV13 to TRBJ1-1; D is undetermined. Germline V gene sequence: CDR1 PRHDT, CDR2 FYEKMQ (reference sequence). V shed 2 bases and J shed 2 bases, with 12 bases lying between them. CDR3 size: 15 residues. In DNA form, the CDR3 reads TGTGCCAGCAGCTTATTTTCAGGCAGCAACACTGAAGCTTTCTTT. Its translation is CASSLFSGSNTEAFF. Based on the CDR3 plus reference TRBV13 and TRBJ1-1, the full variable domain is AAGVIQSPRHLIKEKRETATLKCYPIPRHDTVYWYQQGPGQDPQFLISFYEKMQSDKGSIPDRFSAQQFSDYHSELNMSSLELGDSALYFCASSLFSGSNTEAFFGQGTRLTVV.

This clone was seen a handful of times. One end of the junction is discordant with germline, which a read error may explain. The chain carries TRBV6-2 or TRBV6-3 and TRBJ2-7, with unresolved D. The germline V gene encodes CDR1 MNHEY and CDR2 SVGEGT. CDR3 length: 11 amino acids. For the CDR3, the DNA is TGTGCCAGCAGTTACCGCAGCGCTGAGGACTTC. Encoded protein: CASSYRSAEDF.

The sample holds one count of this clone. The gene calls are TRBV11-3 and TRBJ1-2; TRBD1 aligns across 8 bases. The CDR3 totals 13 residues. V dropped 5 bases and J dropped 3; count of bases not matched to a gene: 2. CDR1 is SGHNT and CDR2 is YENEEA in the germline V gene. CDR3 region: CASSDRGHYGYTF. In DNA, the CDR3 is TGTGCCAGCAGCGACAGGGGACACTATGGCTACACCTTC.

The chain uses TRBV5-4 and TRBJ2-7; D could derive from TRBD1 or TRBD2 (6 bases each). CDR3 length equals 14 residues. Trimming stripped 4 bases from V and 2 bases from J, with 13 bases between. Germline assignment: CDR1 SGHNT and CDR2 YYREEE (reference sequence). DNA for the CDR3: TGTGCCAGCAGCCCCCGGGGGCGGACCTACGAGCAGTACTTC. This gives the protein CASSPRGRTYEQYF.

The table lists this clone with a count of one. The chain employs TRBV6-6 and TRBJ1-2, with D tentatively TRBD1 (6 bases). CDR1 and CDR2 from the germline V gene are MNHNY and SVGAGI (reference sequence). The V end lost 10 bases, the J end lost 5 bases, and 14 bases lay between the germline ends. This CDR3 comprises 12 residues. Written as DNA, the CDR3 is TGTGCCACCTCAGGGGTCGGGTATGGCTACACCTTC. Translation gives CATSGVGYGYTF.

This clone was counted a single time. The V gene is TRBV12-3 or TRBV12-4, the J gene TRBJ1-2, with a tentative D call TRBD1 (5 bases). The CDR3 loop spans 13 amino acids. V was trimmed by 4 bases and J by 4 bases, leaving 10 bases between them. CDR3 amino acids: CASSYGAVYGYTF. CDR3 DNA sequence: TGTGCCAGCAGTTACGGGGCAGTCTATGGCTACACCTTC.

The CDR3 DNA follows: TGTGCCAGCGGGGAGGTGATGCATCAGCCCCAGCATTTT. Residues: CASGEVMHQPQHF. V and J are TRBV6-5 and TRBJ1-5; D is uncertain. Germline loops: CDR1 MNHEY, CDR2 SVGAGI. The V end was cut by 8 bases, the J end by 5 bases, with 13 bases between. The CDR3 runs to 13 residues.